The 23 T cell receptor beta chains below come from one sample, sequenced in a study of T cell responses to AZD1222 COVID-19 vaccine. Assay used: immunoSEQ multiplex PCR; TCRdb lists only in-frame clones, some missing. The sample lists under 95,000 clones; around nine tenths were seen once. The sample here was peripheral blood, taken 28 days after the second AZD1222 dose. These TCRs come from an adult who received the AZD1222 COVID-19 vaccine.

The chain combines TRBV24-1 with TRBJ2-7, with unresolved D. CDR3 length: 13 amino acids. Per the germline V gene, CDR1 is KGHDR and CDR2 is SFDVKD. V was clipped by 9 bases and J by 4 bases, with 15 bases between them. The DNA for the CDR3 is TGTGCCACCTCCCCGACGGACGAATACGAGCAGTACTTC. Amino acids: CATSPTDEYEQYF.

The V call is TRBV18, the J call TRBJ1-6, with 7 positions matching TRBD1. CDR1 and CDR2 (germline): KGHSH, LQKENI. J gave up 8 bases and V 4 bases, and 2 bases lay outside the gene matches. The CDR3 is 13 residues long. CDR3 DNA: TGTGCCAGCTCACGCGACAGGGATTCACCCCTCCACTTT. This sequence encodes CASSRDRDSPLHF.

This clone appeared once. The chain employs TRBV5-6 and TRBJ2-1, with a weak D call TRBD1 (6 bases). Germline assignment: CDR1 SGHDT and CDR2 YYEEEE. V was trimmed by 4 bases and J by 5 bases, leaving 10 bases between them. The CDR3 spans 13 residues. CDR3 protein: CASSRRGNNEQFF. The CDR3 DNA is TGTGCCAGCAGCCGCAGGGGAAACAATGAGCAGTTCTTC.

The chain combines TRBV6-5 with TRBJ2-2; TRBD1 agrees at 11 bases. With V trimmed by 6 bases and J by 5 bases, 2 bases remained unmatched. The CDR3 contains 14 residues. The germline gives CDR1 MNHEY, CDR2 SVGAGI. The CDR3 spells CASSGTGGTGELFF. The CDR3 DNA reads TGTGCCAGCAGCGGGACAGGGGGAACCGGGGAGCTGTTTTTT.

J is TRBJ1-1 and V is TRBV5-1; D remains unclear. V was clipped by 0 bases and J by 5 bases, with 17 bases between them. This CDR3 region has 16 residues. Germline loops: CDR1 SGHRS, CDR2 YFSETQ. The CDR3 loop reads CASSLVRATTGTEAFF. The CDR3 nucleotides read TGCGCCAGCAGCTTGGTACGGGCCACGACGGGTACTGAAGCTTTCTTT.

This chain uses TRBV6-5 with TRBJ1-6, with D possibly being TRBD1 (5 bases). This CDR3 spans 15 amino acids. Germline assignment: CDR1 MNHEY and CDR2 SVGAGI. The V gene lost 3 bases and the J gene lost 4 bases, with 10 bases spanning the gap. DNA of the CDR3: TGTGCCAGCAGTTATGAGGGACGGTATAATTCACCCCTCCACTTT. Its translation: CASSYEGRYNSPLHF.

The chain links TRBV3-1 (or the pseudogene TRBV3-2) to TRBJ2-5; D is unresolved. The CDR3 has 18 residues. V lost 0 bases and J lost 5, with 22 bases in between. Per germline, CDR1 LGHDT and CDR2 YNNKEL (reference sequence). CDR3: CASSQDLYELRNPETQYF. CDR3 nucleotides: TGTGCCAGCAGCCAAGATCTTTACGAACTCCGTAACCCGGAGACCCAGTACTTC.

This clone appeared a single time. The chain joins TRBV5-4 to TRBJ2-2; D assignment may be TRBD1 or TRBD2 (5 bases each). CDR1 and CDR2 (germline): SGHNT, YYREEE (reference sequence). The germline V and J ends were trimmed by 5 bases and 7 bases, with 15 bases remaining between them. There are 14 residues in the CDR3. CDR3 DNA sequence: TGTGCCAGCAGTCAAGTACAGGCGGGCGGGGAGCTGTTTTTT. Protein sequence: CASSQVQAGGELFF.

The chain couples TRBV24-1 to TRBJ2-3; 9 positions match TRBD2. Per the germline V gene, CDR1 is KGHDR and CDR2 is SFDVKD. The CDR3 totals 21 residues. After removal of 3 bases from V and 0 bases from J, the junction contained 18 bases not matched to a gene. The CDR3 DNA sequence: TGTGCCACCAGTGATCCCCCGGGGGCTAGCGGGACTACACTAAGCACAGATACGCAGTATTTT. Amino acid sequence: CATSDPPGASGTTLSTDTQYF.

The chain employs TRBV6-5 and TRBJ2-3; no firm D call. The CDR3 extends over 15 amino acids. Germline assignment: CDR1 MNHEY and CDR2 SVGAGI. Deletions cut 5 bases from V and 2 bases from J, with 14 bases between. CDR3: CASSPRQTITDTQYF. CDR3 bases: TGTGCCAGCAGTCCCCGACAAACTATCACAGATACGCAGTATTTT.

The chain couples TRBV30 to TRBJ2-2, with D possibly being TRBD1 (6 bases). With 1 base removed from V and 8 bases from J, the gap between germline ends came to 11 bases. The V gene's germline CDR1 is GTSNPN and CDR2 SVGIG (reference sequence). This CDR3 is built from 13 residues. The CDR3 sequence is CAWSEQGGGELFF. As DNA, the CDR3 is TGTGCCTGGAGTGAACAGGGCGGTGGGGAGCTGTTTTTT.

This clone was found once. This chain joins TRBV29-1 and TRBJ2-3; the match to TRBD2 covers 10 bases. This CDR3 contains 14 residues. CDR1 is SQVTM and CDR2 is ANQGSEA in the germline V gene. V lost 7 bases and J lost 6; bases outside the gene matches: 10. The CDR3 spells CSAVGLAGEDTQYF. Here the CDR3 DNA reads TGCAGCGCCGTGGGGCTAGCGGGGGAGGATACGCAGTATTTT.

The chain uses TRBV4-1 and TRBJ1-2; D gene uncertain. Germline V gives CDR1 MGHRA, CDR2 YSYEKL. The V end lost 4 bases, the J end lost 0 bases, and 18 bases lay between the germline ends. The CDR3 loop spans 17 amino acids. The CDR3 DNA reads TGCGCCAGCAGCCCAGCGGGAAGGATGAGCGCTAACTATGGCTACACCTTC. Translating it yields CASSPAGRMSANYGYTF.

This chain connects TRBV6-4 to TRBJ1-1, with unresolved D. Per germline, CDR1 MRHNA and CDR2 SNTAGT. With 1 base removed from V and 4 bases from J, the gap between germline ends came to 16 bases. The CDR3 has 16 residues. Here the CDR3 reads CASSDYRTVDATEAFF. The DNA of the CDR3 is TGTGCCAGCAGTGACTATAGGACGGTAGATGCCACTGAAGCTTTCTTT.

The rearrangement links TRBV28 to TRBJ2-5, with a tentative D call TRBD2 (6 bases). Germline V gene data show CDR1 as MDHEN and CDR2 as SYDVKM. V was clipped by 1 base and J by 4 bases, with 10 bases between them. This CDR3 has 14 amino acids. The CDR3 DNA is TGTGCCAGCAGTTTATTCGGGAGTAGAGAGACCCAGTACTTC. This sequence encodes CASSLFGSRETQYF.

The chain employs TRBV19 and TRBJ1-1; D uncertain. CDR3 length: 14 residues. Trimming took 3 bases from V and 1 from J, leaving 9 bases between them. The germline gives CDR1 LNHDA, CDR2 SQIVND (reference sequence). Here the CDR3 reads CASSIDLRNTEAFF. Here the CDR3 DNA reads TGTGCCAGTAGTATTGATCTCCGGAACACTGAAGCTTTCTTT. Full variable domain (rest looked up from reference TRBV19 and TRBJ1-1): DGGITQSPKYLFRKEGQNVTLSCEQNLNHDAMYWYRQDPGQGLRLIYYSQIVNDFQKGDIAEGYSVSREKKESFPLTVTSAQKNPTAFYLCASSIDLRNTEAFFGQGTRLTVV.

J is TRBJ1-3 and V is TRBV15; D is perhaps TRBD1 (6 bases). The V end was cut by 0 bases, the J end by 4 bases, with 13 bases between. CDR1 and CDR2 (germline): LNHNV, YYDKDF (reference sequence). The CDR3 runs to 16 residues. The CDR3 loop reads CATSREWGAGGNTIYF. The CDR3 nucleotides are TGTGCCACCAGCAGAGAATGGGGGGCAGGAGGAAACACCATATATTTT.

The V gene is TRBV18, the J gene TRBJ1-6; possibly TRBD1 for D (6 bases). The CDR3 has 16 amino acids. The V end lost 0 bases, the J end lost 10 bases, and 16 bases lay between the germline ends. Germline V gene data show CDR1 as KGHSH and CDR2 as LQKENI. The CDR3: CASSPPWDTGSSPLHF. As DNA, the CDR3 is TGTGCCAGCTCACCACCGTGGGACACTGGGAGCTCACCCCTCCACTTT.

The V and J genes are TRBV7-9 and TRBJ1-2; tentative D call: TRBD1 (5 bases). There are 14 residues in the CDR3. From germline, CDR1 is SEHNR and CDR2 FQNEAQ (reference sequence). The V end was cut by 1 base, the J end by 4 bases, with 10 bases between. Here the CDR3 DNA reads TGTGCCAGCAGCTTAGGGCAGGGTGCCTATGGCTACACCTTC. Encoded protein: CASSLGQGAYGYTF.

The chain uses TRBV28 and TRBJ1-5; possible D gene TRBD1, 5 bases. In germline, CDR1 is MDHEN, CDR2 SYDVKM. This CDR3 spans 18 amino acids. The V and J ends lost 7 bases and 2 bases respectively, with 24 bases between them. The CDR3 loop is CASTLPAWGGGGNQPQHF. The CDR3 region has the DNA TGTGCCAGCACCCTCCCGGCTTGGGGTGGAGGGGGCAATCAGCCCCAGCATTTT.

The V call is TRBV28, the J call TRBJ1-3, with a possible D match to TRBD1 (5 bases). Germline CDR1 and CDR2: MDHEN and SYDVKM. This CDR3 has 16 residues. Trimming pared 4 bases from V and 3 bases from J, leaving 16 bases between. The CDR3 loop is CASSSPGRAIGNTIYF. The CDR3 region has the DNA TGTGCCAGCAGTTCCCCGGGCAGGGCAATTGGAAACACCATATATTTT.

This clone is large in the sample. The chain combines TRBV6-4 with TRBJ2-2; D is possibly TRBD1 or TRBD2 (6 bases each). Germline V gene data show CDR1 as MRHNA and CDR2 as SNTAGT. Trimming pared 3 bases from V and 0 bases from J, leaving 8 bases between. This CDR3 region has 15 residues. CDR3 in amino acids: CASSEEGANTGELFF. The CDR3 bases are TGTGCCAGCAGTGAGGAGGGGGCGAACACCGGGGAGCTGTTTTTT.

This sequence joins TRBV12-3 or TRBV12-4 and TRBJ1-2, with no clear D. V was pared by 6 bases and J by 2 bases, with 4 bases between. The CDR3 has 11 amino acids. CDR3 sequence: CASSRNYGYTF. In DNA, the CDR3 is TGTGCCAGCAGCCGCAACTATGGCTACACCTTC.